The source of this T cell receptor beta chain is a study of stem cell transplantation in POMP-related autoinflammatory disease. Study-wide background: DNA chimerism showed 100% graft donor engraftment of neutrophils and platelets through one year.

Comments on this clone: The antigen remains unidentified.

Overall study results and limits: In patients with PRAID, every analyzed T-cell subset tended to show lower diversity and higher clonality.

V was trimmed by 2 bases and J by 5 bases, leaving 14 bases between them. The germline gives CDR1 SGHTS, CDR2 YDEGEE. The CDR3 consists of 15 residues. Profiled with immunoSEQ multiplex PCR; TCRdb holds only in-frame clones, not every one. The sample includes tens of thousands of clones, under 95% seen only once; the top ten take around 0.72%. PRAID combined immunodeficiency and autoinflammation. This specimen was CD4+ T cells from PBMCs, taken after stem cell transplantation. The TCR originated in a human patient with POMP-related autoinflammation and immune dysregulation (PRAID). Some T cells may originate from the graft donor. The rearrangement links TRBV5-8 to TRBJ1-5, with a tentative D call TRBD1 (5 bases). The CDR3 coding sequence is TGTGCCAGCAGCTTTTCCCGGGGGGTCGATCAGCCCCAGCATTTT. Translating it yields CASSFSRGVDQPQHF.